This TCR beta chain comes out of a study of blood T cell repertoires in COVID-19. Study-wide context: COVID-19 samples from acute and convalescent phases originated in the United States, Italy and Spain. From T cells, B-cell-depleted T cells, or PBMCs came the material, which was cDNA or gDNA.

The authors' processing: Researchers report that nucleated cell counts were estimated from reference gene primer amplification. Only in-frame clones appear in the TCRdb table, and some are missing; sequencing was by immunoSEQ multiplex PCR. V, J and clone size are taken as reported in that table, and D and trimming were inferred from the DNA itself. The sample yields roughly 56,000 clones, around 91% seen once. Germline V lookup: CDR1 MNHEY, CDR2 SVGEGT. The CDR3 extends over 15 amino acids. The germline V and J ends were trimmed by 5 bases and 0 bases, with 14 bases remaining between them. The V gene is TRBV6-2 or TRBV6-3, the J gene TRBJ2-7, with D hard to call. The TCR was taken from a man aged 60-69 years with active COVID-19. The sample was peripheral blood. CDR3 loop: CASSAYAASSYEQYF. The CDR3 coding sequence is TGTGCCAGCAGTGCTTACGCCGCGAGCTCCTACGAGCAGTACTTC.